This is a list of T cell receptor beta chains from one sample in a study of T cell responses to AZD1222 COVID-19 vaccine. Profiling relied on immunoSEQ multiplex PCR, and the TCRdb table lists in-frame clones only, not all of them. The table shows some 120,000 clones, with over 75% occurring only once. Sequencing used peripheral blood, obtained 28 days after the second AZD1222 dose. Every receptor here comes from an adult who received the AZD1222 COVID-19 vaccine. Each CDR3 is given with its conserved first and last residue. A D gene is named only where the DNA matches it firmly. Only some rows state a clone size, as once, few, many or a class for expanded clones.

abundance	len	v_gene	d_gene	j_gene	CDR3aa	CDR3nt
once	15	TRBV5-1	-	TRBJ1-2	CASSLAVGENYGYTF	TGCGCCAGCAGCTTGGCGGTGGGAGAAAACTATGGCTACACCTTC
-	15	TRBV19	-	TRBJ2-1	CASSIWAGSYNEQFF	TGTGCCAGTAGTATTTGGGCGGGTTCCTACAATGAGCAGTTCTTC
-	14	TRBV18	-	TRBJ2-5	CASSPPAAQETQYF	TGTGCCAGCTCACCACCGGCGGCTCAAGAGACCCAGTACTTC
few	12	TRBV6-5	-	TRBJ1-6	CASNSYNSPLHF	TGTGCCAGCAATAGCTATAATTCACCCCTCCACTTT
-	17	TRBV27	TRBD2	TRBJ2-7	CASSLWPQPGLLYEQYF	TGTGCCAGCAGTTTATGGCCTCAGCCGGGACTACTATACGAGCAGTACTTC
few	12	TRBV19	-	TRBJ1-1	CASREGNTEAFF	TGTGCCAGTCGGGAGGGAAACACTGAAGCTTTCTTT
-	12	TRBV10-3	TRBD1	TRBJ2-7	CAISADRDEQYF	TGTGCCATCAGTGCGGACAGGGACGAGCAGTACTTC
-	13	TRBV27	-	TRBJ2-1	CASRNYPDNEQFF	TGTGCCAGCCGGAACTACCCTGACAATGAGCAGTTCTTC
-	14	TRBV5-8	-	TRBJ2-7	CASSQKGAVYEQYF	TGTGCCAGCAGCCAAAAAGGGGCGGTCTACGAGCAGTACTTC
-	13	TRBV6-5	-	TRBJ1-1	CASSRNFMTEAFF	TGTGCCAGCAGTCGAAATTTCATGACTGAAGCTTTCTTT
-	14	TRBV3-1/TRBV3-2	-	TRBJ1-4	CASSQAGYNEKLFF	TGTGCCAGCAGCCAAGCAGGATATAATGAAAAACTGTTTTTT
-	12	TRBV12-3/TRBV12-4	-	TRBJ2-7	CASSPDSYEQYF	TGTGCCAGCAGCCCCGACTCGTACGAGCAGTACTTC
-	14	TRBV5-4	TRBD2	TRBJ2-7	CASSFERGSYEQYF	TGTGCCAGCAGCTTCGAGCGGGGTTCCTACGAGCAGTACTTC
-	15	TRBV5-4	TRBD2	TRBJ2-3	CASSPAGGTTDTQYF	TGTGCCAGCAGCCCAGCGGGAGGGACCACAGATACGCAGTATTTT
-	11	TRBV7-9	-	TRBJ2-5	CASSFQETQYF	TGTGCCAGCAGCTTCCAAGAGACCCAGTACTTC
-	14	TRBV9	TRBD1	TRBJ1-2	CASSPLGQHKGYTF	TGTGCCAGCAGCCCCTTGGGACAGCACAAGGGCTACACCTTC
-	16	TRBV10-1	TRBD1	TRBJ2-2	CASSEWTGGSTGELFF	TGCGCCAGCAGTGAGTGGACAGGGGGTAGCACCGGGGAGCTGTTTTTT
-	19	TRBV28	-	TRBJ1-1	CASSLPTDLLSWGNTEAFF	TGTGCCAGCAGTTTACCCACCGACCTTCTTTCGTGGGGGAACACTGAAGCTTTCTTT
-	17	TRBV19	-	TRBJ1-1	CASSISPGAVGNTEAFF	TGTGCCAGTAGTATATCCCCAGGGGCGGTGGGGAACACTGAAGCTTTCTTT
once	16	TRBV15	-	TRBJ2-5	CATSRPPGVAGETQYF	TGTGCCACCAGCAGGCCCCCCGGGGTAGCCGGAGAGACCCAGTACTTC
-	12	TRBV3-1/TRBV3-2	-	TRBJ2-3	CASSQGTDTQYF	TGTGCCAGCAGCCAAGGCACAGATACGCAGTATTTT
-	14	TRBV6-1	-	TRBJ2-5	CASSEGQGQETQYF	TGTGCCAGCAGTGAGGGGCAAGGGCAAGAGACCCAGTACTTC
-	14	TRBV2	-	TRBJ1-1	CASSREGRGTEAFF	TGTGCCAGCAGTCGAGAGGGGAGGGGCACTGAAGCTTTCTTT
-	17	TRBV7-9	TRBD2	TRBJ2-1	CASTPGTSGGAGGEQFF	TGTGCCAGCACCCCCGGGACTAGCGGGGGGGCCGGGGGTGAGCAGTTCTTC
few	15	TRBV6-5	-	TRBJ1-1	CASSYVFQGGTEAFF	TGTGCCAGCAGTTACGTTTTCCAGGGAGGGACTGAAGCTTTCTTT
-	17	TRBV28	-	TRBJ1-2	CASTLPFGHDLGYGYTF	TGTGCCAGCACCCTACCCTTCGGACACGATCTTGGCTATGGCTACACCTTC
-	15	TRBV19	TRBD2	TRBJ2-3	CASSPLAASTDTQYF	TGTGCCAGTAGTCCCCTAGCGGCGAGCACAGATACGCAGTATTTT
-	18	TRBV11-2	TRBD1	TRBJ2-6	CASSLVRTGGTGANVLTF	TGTGCCAGCAGCTTAGTTAGGACAGGGGGCACCGGGGCCAACGTCCTGACTTTC
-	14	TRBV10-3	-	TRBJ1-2	CAITLTGRPGGYTF	TGTGCCATCACCCTGACAGGCCGACCGGGTGGCTACACCTTC
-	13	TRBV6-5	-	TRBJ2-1	CASSRASYNEQFF	TGTGCCAGCAGTAGGGCCAGTTACAATGAGCAGTTCTTC
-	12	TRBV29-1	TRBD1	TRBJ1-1	CSVGQGYTEAFF	TGCAGCGTTGGACAGGGTTACACTGAAGCTTTCTTT
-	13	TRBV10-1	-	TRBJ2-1	CASRGDSFGEQFF	TGCGCCAGCAGGGGGGACTCCTTCGGCGAGCAGTTCTTC
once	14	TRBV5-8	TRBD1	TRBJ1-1	CASSLDDRDTEAFF	TGTGCCAGCAGCTTAGATGACAGGGACACTGAAGCTTTCTTT
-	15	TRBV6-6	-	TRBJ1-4	CASSYGDATNEKLFF	TGTGCCAGCAGTTACGGGGATGCAACTAATGAAAAACTGTTTTTT
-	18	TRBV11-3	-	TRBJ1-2	CASSSIALRDTSVHGYTF	TGTGCCAGCAGCTCCATCGCTTTGCGGGACACTAGTGTCCATGGCTACACCTTC
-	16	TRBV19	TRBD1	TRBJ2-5	CASSTFGQGAGETQYF	TGTGCCAGTAGTACCTTCGGACAGGGGGCCGGTGAGACCCAGTACTTC
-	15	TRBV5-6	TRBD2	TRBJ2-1	CASSHGLVLDNEQFF	TGTGCCAGCAGTCACGGACTAGTTCTGGACAATGAGCAGTTCTTC
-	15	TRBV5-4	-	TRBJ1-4	CASSLAGRASEKLFF	TGTGCCAGCAGCTTGGCAGGCAGGGCGTCGGAAAAACTGTTTTTT
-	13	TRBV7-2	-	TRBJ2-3	CASSLAPTDTQYF	TGTGCCAGCAGCTTAGCTCCCACAGATACGCAGTATTTT
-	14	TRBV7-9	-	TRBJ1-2	CASSLSGPFYGYTF	TGTGCCAGCAGCTTATCAGGACCCTTCTATGGCTACACCTTC
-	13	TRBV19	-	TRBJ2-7	CASSSLRGYEQYF	TGTGCCAGTAGTTCCCTGAGGGGGTACGAGCAGTACTTC
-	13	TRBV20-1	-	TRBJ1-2	CSASTPRSYGYTF	TGCAGTGCTAGTACCCCGCGGAGCTATGGCTACACCTTC
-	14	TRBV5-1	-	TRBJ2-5	CASSSDWLQETQYF	TGCGCCAGCAGTTCGGACTGGCTCCAAGAGACCCAGTACTTC
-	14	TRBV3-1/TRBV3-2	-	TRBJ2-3	CASSQEDRRDTQYF	TGTGCCAGCAGCCAAGAGGACAGAAGGGATACGCAGTATTTT
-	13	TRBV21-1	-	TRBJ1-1	CASSKFAGTEAFF	TGTGCCAGCAGCAAATTCGCGGGTACTGAAGCTTTCTTT
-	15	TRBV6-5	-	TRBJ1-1	CASSTHGGLNTEAFF	TGTGCCAGCAGTACCCATGGGGGGTTGAACACTGAAGCTTTCTTT
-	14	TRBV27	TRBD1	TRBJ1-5	CASRSTGVSQPQHF	TGTGCCAGCAGATCGACAGGGGTGAGTCAGCCCCAGCATTTT
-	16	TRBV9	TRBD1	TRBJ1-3	CASSGSGTVIGNTIYF	TGTGCCAGCAGCGGCTCCGGGACAGTGATCGGAAACACCATATATTTT
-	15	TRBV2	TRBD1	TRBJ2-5	CASSELGQHQETQYF	TGTGCCAGCAGTGAGTTGGGACAGCACCAAGAGACCCAGTACTTC